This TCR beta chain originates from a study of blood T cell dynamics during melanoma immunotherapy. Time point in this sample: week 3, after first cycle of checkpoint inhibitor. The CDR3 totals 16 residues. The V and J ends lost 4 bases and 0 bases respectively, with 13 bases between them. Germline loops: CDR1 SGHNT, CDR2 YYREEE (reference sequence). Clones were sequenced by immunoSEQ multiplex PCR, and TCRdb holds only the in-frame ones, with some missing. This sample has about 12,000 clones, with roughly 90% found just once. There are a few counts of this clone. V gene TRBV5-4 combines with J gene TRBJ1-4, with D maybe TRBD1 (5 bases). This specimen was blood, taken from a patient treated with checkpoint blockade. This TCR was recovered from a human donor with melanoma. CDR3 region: CASSEFRDSTNEKLFF. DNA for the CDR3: TGTGCCAGCAGCGAATTCCGGGACTCAACTAATGAAAAACTGTTTTTT.